Reported below is one TCR beta chain. What it binds is unknown. The data were obtained in a study of blood T cells in healthy people across ages. For the study at large: Template switching retrieved approximately one barcoded beta molecule for each two T cells.

Study-level points and caveats: Roughly linearly, TCR beta diversity per million T cells fell as age increased. Long-lived donors had more naive CD4+ cells and higher diversity than aged donors.

The authors ran a second PCR of about 7 to 11 cycles using a sample-barcoded 5' primer and a J-beta primer mix. Each cDNA was tagged by a template-switch adaptor containing 12 random nucleotides. Using its own MiXCR run on the 5' RACE reads, TCRdb lists one record per CDR3 protein. The table lists around 2 million distinct CDR3 sequences, about 39% of them singletons, with 20% to 25% in the top ten. The CDR3 totals 14 residues. The germline gives CDR1 SGHAT, CDR2 FQNNGV. V was trimmed by 5 bases and J by 5 bases, leaving 14 bases between them. The chain recombines TRBV11-2 with TRBJ2-3; D may be TRBD2 (6 bases). The clonotype was recovered from a human donor in good health. Material: blood. Written as DNA, the CDR3 is TGTGCCAGCAGCCCCAGGAGGGGCCAAGATACGCAGTATTTT. Encoded protein: CASSPRRGQDTQYF. Complete variable domain (other parts from reference TRBV11-2 and TRBJ2-3): EAGVAQSPRYKIIEKRQSVAFWCNPISGHATLYWYQQILGQGPKLLIQFQNNGVVDDSQLPKDRFSAERLKGVDSTLKIQPAKLEDSAVYLCASSPRRGQDTQYFGPGTRLTVL.